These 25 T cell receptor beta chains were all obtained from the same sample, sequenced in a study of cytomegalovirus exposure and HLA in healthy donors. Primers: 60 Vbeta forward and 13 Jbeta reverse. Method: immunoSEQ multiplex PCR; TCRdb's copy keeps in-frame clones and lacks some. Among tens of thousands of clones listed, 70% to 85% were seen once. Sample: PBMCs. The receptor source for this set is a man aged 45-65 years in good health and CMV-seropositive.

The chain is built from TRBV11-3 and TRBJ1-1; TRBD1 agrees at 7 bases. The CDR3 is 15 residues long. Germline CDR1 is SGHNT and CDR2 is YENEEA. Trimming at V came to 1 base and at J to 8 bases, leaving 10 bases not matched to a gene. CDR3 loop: CASSLAPPGGGEAFF. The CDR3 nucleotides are TGTGCCAGCAGCTTAGCGCCCCCAGGGGGTGGCGAAGCTTTCTTT.

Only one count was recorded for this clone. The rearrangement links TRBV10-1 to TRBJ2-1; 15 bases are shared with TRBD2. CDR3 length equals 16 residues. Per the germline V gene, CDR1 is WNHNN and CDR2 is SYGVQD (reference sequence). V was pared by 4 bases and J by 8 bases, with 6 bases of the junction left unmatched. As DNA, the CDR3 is TGCGCCAGCAGTGCCGGACTAGCGGGAGGGCCAGATGAGCAGTTCTTC. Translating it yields CASSAGLAGGPDEQFF.

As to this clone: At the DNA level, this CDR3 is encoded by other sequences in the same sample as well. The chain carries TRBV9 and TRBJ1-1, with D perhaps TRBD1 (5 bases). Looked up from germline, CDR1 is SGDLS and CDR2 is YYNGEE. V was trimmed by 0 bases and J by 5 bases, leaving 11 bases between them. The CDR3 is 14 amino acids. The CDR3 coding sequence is TGTGCCAGCAGCGTAGCTCCTGGGGGGACTGAAGCTTTCTTT. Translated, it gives CASSVAPGGTEAFF.

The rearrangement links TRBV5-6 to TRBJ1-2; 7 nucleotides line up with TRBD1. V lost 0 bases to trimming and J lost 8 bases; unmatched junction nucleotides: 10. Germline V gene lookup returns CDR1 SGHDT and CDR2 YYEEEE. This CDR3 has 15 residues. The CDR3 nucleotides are TGTGCCAGCAGCTTGGAGGTGGAGGGGGCGCGGGGCTACACCTTC. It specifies CASSLEVEGARGYTF.

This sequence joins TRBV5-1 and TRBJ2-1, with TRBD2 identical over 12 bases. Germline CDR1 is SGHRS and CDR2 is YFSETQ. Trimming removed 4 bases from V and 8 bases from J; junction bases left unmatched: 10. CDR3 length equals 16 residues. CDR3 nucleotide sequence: TGCGCCAGCAGCGGGACACTAGCGGGAGGAGTCGATGAGCAGTTCTTC. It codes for CASSGTLAGGVDEQFF.

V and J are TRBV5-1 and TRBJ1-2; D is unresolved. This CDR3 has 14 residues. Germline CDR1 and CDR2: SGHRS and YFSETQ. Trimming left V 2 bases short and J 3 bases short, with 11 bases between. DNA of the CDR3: TGCGCCAGCAGCTTCGGGGTTTTAGACTATGGCTACACCTTC. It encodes CASSFGVLDYGYTF. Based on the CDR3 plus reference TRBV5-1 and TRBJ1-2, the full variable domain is KAGVTQTPRYLIKTRGQQVTLSCSPISGHRSVSWYQQTPGQGLQFLFEYFSETQRNKGNFPGRFSGRQFSNSRSEMNVSTLELGDSALYLCASSFGVLDYGYTFGSGTRLTVV.

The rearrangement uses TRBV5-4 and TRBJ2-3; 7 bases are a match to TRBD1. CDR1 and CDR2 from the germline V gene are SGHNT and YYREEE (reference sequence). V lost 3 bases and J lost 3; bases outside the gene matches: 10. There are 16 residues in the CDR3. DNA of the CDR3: TGTGCCAGCAGCTCACGGACAGGCGGTGGGACAGATACGCAGTATTTT. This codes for CASSSRTGGGTDTQYF.

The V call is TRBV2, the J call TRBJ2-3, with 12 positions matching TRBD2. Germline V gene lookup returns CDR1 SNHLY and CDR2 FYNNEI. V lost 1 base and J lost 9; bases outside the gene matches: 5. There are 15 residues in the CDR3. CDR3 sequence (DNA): TGTGCCAGCAGTGAAGATCCGACTAGCGGGAGAACGCAGTATTTT. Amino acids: CASSEDPTSGRTQYF. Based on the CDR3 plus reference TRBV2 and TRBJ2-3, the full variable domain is EPEVTQTPSHQVTQMGQEVILRCVPISNHLYFYWYRQILGQKVEFLVSFYNNEISEKSEIFDDQFSVERPDGSNFTLKIRSTKLEDSAMYFCASSEDPTSGRTQYFGPGTRLTVL.

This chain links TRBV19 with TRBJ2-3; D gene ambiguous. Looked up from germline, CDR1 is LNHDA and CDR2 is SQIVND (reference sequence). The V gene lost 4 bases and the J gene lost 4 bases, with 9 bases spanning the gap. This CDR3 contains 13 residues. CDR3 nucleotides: TGTGCCAGTAGTAACCTCGGAGCAGATACGCAGTATTTT. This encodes CASSNLGADTQYF.

The CDR3 nucleotides read TGTGCCTGGACCTCAACGCAGGGATCGGCTAATGAAAAACTGTTTTTT. This sequence encodes CAWTSTQGSANEKLFF. This chain uses TRBV30 with TRBJ1-4; possible D gene TRBD1, 5 bases. The CDR3 covers 16 residues. Germline values: CDR1 GTSNPN, CDR2 SVGIG (reference sequence). V lost 4 bases to trimming and J lost 3 bases, with 18 bases between them. Full variable domain (remainder filled in from reference TRBV30 and TRBJ1-4): SQTIHQWPATLVQPVGSPLSLECTVEGTSNPNLYWYRQAAGRGLQLLFYSVGIGQISSEVPQNLSASRPQDRQFILSSKKLLLSDSGFYLCAWTSTQGSANEKLFFGSGTQLSVL.

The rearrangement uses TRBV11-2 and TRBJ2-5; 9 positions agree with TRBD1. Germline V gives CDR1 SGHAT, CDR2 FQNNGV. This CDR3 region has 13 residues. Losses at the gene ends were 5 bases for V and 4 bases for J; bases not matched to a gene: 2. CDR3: CASSLQGAETQYF. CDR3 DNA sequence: TGTGCCAGCAGCCTACAGGGGGCAGAGACCCAGTACTTC.

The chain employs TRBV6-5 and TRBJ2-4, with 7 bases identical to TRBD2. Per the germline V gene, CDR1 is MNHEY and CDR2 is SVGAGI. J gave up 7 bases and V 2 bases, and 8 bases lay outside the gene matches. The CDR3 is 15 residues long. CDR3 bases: TGTGCCAGCAGTTACGATGGCGGGAGTTTTAACATTCAGTACTTC. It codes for CASSYDGGSFNIQYF.

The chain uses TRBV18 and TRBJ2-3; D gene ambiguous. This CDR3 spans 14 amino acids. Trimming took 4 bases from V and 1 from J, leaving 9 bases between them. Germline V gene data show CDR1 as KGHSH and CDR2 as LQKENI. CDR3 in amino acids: CASSRSAGTDTQYF. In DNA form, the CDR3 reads TGTGCCAGCTCACGGTCCGCAGGCACAGATACGCAGTATTTT.

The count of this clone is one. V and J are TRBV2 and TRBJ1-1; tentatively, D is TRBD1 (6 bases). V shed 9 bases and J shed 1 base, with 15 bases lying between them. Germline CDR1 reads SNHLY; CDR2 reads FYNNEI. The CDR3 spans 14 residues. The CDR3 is CARWEQGANTEAFF. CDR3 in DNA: TGTGCCAGATGGGAACAGGGTGCGAACACTGAAGCTTTCTTT. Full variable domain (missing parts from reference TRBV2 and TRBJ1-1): EPEVTQTPSHQVTQMGQEVILRCVPISNHLYFYWYRQILGQKVEFLVSFYNNEISEKSEIFDDQFSVERPDGSNFTLKIRSTKLEDSAMYFCARWEQGANTEAFFGQGTRLTVV.

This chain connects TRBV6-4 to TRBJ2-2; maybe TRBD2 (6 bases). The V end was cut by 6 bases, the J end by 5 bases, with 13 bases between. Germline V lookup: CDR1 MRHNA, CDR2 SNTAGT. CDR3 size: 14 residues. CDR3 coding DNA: TGTGCCAGCAGCGGGGACGGGGGTACCGGGGAGCTGTTTTTT. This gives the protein CASSGDGGTGELFF.

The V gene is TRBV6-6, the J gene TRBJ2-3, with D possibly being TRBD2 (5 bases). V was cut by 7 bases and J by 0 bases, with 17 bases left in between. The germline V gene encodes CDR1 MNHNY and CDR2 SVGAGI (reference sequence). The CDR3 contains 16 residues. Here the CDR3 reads CASTVRPSRSTDTQYF. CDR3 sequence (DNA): TGTGCCAGCACCGTTCGACCTAGCAGAAGCACAGATACGCAGTATTTT.

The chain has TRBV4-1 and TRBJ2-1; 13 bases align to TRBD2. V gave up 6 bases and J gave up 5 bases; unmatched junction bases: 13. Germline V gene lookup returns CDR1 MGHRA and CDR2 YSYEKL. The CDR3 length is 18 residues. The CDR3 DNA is TGCGCCAGCAGTTTTCGGACCTTACTAGCGGGAGGGAACAATGAGCAGTTCTTC. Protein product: CASSFRTLLAGGNNEQFF.

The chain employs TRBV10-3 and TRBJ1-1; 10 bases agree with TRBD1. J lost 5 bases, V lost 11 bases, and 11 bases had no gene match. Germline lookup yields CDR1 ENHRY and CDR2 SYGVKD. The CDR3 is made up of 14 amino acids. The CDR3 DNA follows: TGTGCCTCCTCGTCCGGGACAGGGGAAACTGAAGCTTTCTTT. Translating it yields CASSSGTGETEAFF.

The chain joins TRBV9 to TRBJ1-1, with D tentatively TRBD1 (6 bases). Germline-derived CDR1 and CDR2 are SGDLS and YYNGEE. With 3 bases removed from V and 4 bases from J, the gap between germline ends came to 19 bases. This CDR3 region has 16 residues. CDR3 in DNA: TGTGCCAGCAGCGGGGGGGGTTGGGGGGCGCCCACTGAAGCTTTCTTT. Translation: CASSGGGWGAPTEAFF.

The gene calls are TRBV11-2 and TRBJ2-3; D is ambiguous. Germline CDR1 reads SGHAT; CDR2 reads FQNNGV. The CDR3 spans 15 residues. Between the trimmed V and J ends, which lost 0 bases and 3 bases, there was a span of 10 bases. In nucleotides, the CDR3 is TGTGCCAGCAGCTTAGATGGAACTAAAACAGATACGCAGTATTTT. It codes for CASSLDGTKTDTQYF.

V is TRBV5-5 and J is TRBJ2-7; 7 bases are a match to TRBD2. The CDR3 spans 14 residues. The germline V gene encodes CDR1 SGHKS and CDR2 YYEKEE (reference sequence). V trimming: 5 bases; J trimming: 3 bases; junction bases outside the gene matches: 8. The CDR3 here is CASRTGGQGYEQYF. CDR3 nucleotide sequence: TGTGCCAGCAGGACGGGGGGTCAAGGCTACGAGCAGTACTTC.

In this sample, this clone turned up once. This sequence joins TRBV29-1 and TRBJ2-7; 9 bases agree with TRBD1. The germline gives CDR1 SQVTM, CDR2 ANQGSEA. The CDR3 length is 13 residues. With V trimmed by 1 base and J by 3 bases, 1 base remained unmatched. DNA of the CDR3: TGCAGCGTTGAAGCGGACAGGGGCTACGAGCAGTACTTC. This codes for CSVEADRGYEQYF.

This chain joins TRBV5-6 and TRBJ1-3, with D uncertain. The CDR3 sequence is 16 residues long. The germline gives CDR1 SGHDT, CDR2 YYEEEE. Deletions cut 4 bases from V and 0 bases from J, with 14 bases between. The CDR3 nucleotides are TGTGCCAGCAGCCCCGGGGTCCTAAACTCTGGAAACACCATATATTTT. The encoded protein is CASSPGVLNSGNTIYF.

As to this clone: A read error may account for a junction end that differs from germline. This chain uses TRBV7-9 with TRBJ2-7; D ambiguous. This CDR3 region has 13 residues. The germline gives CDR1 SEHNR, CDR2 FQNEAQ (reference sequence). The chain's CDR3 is CSSSFGTAYEQYF. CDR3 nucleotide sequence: TGTTCCAGCAGCTTTGGTACAGCCTACGAGCAGTACTTC.

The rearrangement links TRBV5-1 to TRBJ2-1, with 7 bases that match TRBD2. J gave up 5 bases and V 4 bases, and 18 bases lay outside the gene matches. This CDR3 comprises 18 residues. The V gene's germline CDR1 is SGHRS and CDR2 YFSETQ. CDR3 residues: CASSASGEEGFMNNEQFF. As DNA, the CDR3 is TGCGCCAGCAGCGCAAGCGGGGAGGAGGGGTTTATGAACAATGAGCAGTTCTTC.